Included here is one T cell receptor beta chain sequence, with context. A junction boundary mismatches the germline segment, possibly from a read error. The data belong to a study of T cells in Graves' hyperthyroidism and ophthalmopathy. Study-wide background: Any treatment followed the collection of peripheral blood at initial diagnosis.

Researchers barred patients who had uncontrolled infection, other autoimmune disease, pregnancy or lactation. It was RNA transcripts that yielded the amplified TCR beta CDR3 regions. HTBI primers drove first-round RT-PCR of the TCR CDR3. TCRdb ran MiXCR on the multiplex PCR reads and lists one entry per CDR3 protein. Here the sample spans about 300,000 distinct CDR3 sequences, roughly 18% being singletons. The CDR3 is 15 residues long. In germline, CDR1 is LNHDA, CDR2 SQIVND (reference sequence). This receptor was taken from a man in his fifties with Graves' ophthalmopathy. The material sequenced was blood. V usage is TRBV19 and J usage is TRBJ2-7; TRBD2 aligns across 10 bases. In DNA, the CDR3 is TGTGCCAGTAGTAAACGGACTAGCGGCACCTACGAACAGTACTTC. It specifies CASSKRTSGTYEQYF.